This T cell receptor beta chain was observed in a study of sequential checkpoint blockade in melanoma. The CDR3 sequence is 16 residues long. Germline V gene sequence: CDR1 SGHVS, CDR2 FNYEAQ. V trimming: 0 bases; J trimming: 4 bases; junction bases outside the gene matches: 4. The data were produced by immunoSEQ multiplex PCR, yet TCRdb's version contains in-frame clones alone and is incomplete. The sample yields 9,500 to 15,000 clones, approximately 83% seen once. The treatment here: randomized to nivolumab then ipilimumab (arm A) or the reverse (arm B). None of the patients previously received DNA-damaging chemotherapy. From thawed PBMCs, live CD3+CD8+ cells negative for CD19 and CD56 were sorted.

Specimen: CD8+ T cells sorted from blood (inferred from file names), collected from a patient given nivolumab and ipilimumab in sequence. This TCR was recovered from a human donor with melanoma. This chain uses TRBV7-6 with TRBJ2-7; the match to TRBD2 covers 12 bases. CDR3 in DNA: TGTGCCAGCAGCTTAGCGTCACTAGCGGGGGGATACGAGCAGTACTTC. Translation: CASSLASLAGGYEQYF.